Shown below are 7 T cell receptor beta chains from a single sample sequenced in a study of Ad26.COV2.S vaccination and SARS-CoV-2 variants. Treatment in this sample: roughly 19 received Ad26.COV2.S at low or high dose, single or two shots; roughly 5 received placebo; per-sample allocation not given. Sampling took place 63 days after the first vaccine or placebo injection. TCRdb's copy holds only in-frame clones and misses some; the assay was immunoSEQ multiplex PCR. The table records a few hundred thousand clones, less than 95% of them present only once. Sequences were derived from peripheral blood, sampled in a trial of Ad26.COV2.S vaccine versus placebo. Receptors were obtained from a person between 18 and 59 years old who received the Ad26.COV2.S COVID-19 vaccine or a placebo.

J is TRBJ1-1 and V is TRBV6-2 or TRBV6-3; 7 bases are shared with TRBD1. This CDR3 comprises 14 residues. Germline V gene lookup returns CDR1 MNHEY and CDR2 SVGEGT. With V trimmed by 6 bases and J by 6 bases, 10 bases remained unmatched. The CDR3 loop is CASSPLTGRPEAFF. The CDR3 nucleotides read TGTGCCAGCAGCCCCCTGACAGGGAGGCCTGAAGCTTTCTTT.

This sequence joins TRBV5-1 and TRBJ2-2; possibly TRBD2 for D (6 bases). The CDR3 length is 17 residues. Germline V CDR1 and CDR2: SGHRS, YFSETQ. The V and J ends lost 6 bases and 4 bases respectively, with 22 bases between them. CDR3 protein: CASTPPLGGVGTGELFF. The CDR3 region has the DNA TGCGCCAGCACCCCTCCTCTCGGGGGAGTTGGCACCGGGGAGCTGTTTTTT.

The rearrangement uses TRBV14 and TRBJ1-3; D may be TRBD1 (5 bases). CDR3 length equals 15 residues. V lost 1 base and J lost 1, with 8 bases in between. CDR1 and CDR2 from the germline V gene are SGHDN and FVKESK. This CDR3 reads CASSQVRGSGNTIYF. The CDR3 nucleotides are TGTGCCAGCAGCCAAGTAAGGGGATCTGGAAACACCATATATTTT.

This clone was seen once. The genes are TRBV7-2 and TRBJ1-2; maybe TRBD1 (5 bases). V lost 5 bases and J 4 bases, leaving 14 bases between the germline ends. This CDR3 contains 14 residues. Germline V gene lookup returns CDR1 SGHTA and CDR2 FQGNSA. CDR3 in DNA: TGTGCCAGCAGCCCAACAGGTTTTTTCTATGGCTACACCTTC. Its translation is CASSPTGFFYGYTF.

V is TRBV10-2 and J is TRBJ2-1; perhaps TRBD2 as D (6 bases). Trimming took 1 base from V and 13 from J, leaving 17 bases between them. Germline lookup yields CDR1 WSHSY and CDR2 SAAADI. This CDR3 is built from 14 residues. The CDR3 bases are TGCGCCAGCAGTGAGTGGACTACGGACGGCTCCCAGTTCTTC. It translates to CASSEWTTDGSQFF.

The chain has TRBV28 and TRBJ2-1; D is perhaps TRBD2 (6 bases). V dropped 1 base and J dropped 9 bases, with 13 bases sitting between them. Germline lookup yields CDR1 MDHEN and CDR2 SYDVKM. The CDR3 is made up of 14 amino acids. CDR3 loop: CASSLSAGKGEQFF. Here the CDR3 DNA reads TGTGCCAGCAGTTTATCTGCGGGGAAAGGTGAGCAGTTCTTC.

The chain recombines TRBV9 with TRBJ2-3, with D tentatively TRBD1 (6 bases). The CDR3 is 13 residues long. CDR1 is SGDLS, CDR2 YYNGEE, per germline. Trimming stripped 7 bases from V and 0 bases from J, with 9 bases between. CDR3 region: CASQGSSTDTQYF. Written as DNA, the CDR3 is TGTGCCAGCCAGGGGTCTAGCACAGATACGCAGTATTTT.